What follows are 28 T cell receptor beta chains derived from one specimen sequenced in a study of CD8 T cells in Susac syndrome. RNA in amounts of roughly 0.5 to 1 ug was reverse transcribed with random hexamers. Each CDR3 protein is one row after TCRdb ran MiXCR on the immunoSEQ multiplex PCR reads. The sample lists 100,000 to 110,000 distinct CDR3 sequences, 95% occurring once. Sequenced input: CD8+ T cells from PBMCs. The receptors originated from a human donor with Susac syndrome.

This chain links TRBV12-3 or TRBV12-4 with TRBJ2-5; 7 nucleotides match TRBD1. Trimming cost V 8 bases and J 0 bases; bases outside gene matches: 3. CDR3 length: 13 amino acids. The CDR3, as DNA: TGTGCCAGCTCGACAGGGTACCAAGAGACCCAGTACTTC. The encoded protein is CASSTGYQETQYF.

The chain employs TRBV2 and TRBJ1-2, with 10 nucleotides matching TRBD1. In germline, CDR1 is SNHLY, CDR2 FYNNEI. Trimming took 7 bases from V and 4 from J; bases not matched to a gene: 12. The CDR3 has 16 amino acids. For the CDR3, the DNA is TGTGCCAGCATTGGGAAGGACAGGGGGGACATCTATGGCTACACCTTC. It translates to CASIGKDRGDIYGYTF.

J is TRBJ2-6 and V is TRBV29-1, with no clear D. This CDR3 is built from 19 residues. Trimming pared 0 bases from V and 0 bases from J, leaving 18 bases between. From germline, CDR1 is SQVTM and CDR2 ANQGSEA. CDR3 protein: CSVEDRSPHGDSGANVLTF. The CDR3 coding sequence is TGCAGCGTTGAAGATCGCTCCCCACATGGCGACTCTGGGGCCAACGTCCTGACTTTC.

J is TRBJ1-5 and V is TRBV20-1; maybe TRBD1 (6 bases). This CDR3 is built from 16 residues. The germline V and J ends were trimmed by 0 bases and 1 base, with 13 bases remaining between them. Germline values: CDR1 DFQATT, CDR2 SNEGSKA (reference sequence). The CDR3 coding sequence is TGCAGTGCTAGAGACAGGACAGCGGGGAGCAATCAGCCCCAGCATTTT. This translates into CSARDRTAGSNQPQHF.

This CDR3 is CATSDLDLSGDNPANTGELFF. Here the CDR3 DNA reads TGTGCCACCAGTGATTTGGATCTCTCGGGGGACAACCCCGCGAACACCGGGGAGCTGTTTTTT. The chain combines TRBV24-1 with TRBJ2-2; the D call may be TRBD1 or TRBD2 (6 bases each). This CDR3 has 21 residues. The germline gives CDR1 KGHDR, CDR2 SFDVKD. Trimming pared 0 bases from V and 0 bases from J, leaving 22 bases between.

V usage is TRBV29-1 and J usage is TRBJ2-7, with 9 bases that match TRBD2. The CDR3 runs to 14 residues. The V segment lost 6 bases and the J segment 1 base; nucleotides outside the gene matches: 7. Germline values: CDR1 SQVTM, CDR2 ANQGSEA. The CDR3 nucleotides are TGCAGCGTGATAGCGGGAGTGGCTTCCTACGAGCAGTACTTC. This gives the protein CSVIAGVASYEQYF.

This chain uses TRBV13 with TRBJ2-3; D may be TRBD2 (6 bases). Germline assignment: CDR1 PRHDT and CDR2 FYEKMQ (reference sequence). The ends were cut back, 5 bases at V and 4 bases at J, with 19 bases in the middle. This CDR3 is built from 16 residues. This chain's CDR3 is CASSPPGRGLPDTQYF. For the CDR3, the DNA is TGTGCCAGCAGCCCCCCCGGGCGGGGCCTCCCAGATACGCAGTATTTT.

The CDR3 region is CASSLAWGGYTF. The CDR3 bases are TGTGCCAGCAGCTTAGCCTGGGGCGGCTACACCTTC. The V and J genes are TRBV7-6 and TRBJ1-2, with D possibly TRBD1 on 5 matching bases. V was shortened by 0 bases and J by 8 bases, with 7 bases between the two germline ends. This CDR3 spans 12 amino acids. Germline V gene sequence: CDR1 SGHVS, CDR2 FNYEAQ.

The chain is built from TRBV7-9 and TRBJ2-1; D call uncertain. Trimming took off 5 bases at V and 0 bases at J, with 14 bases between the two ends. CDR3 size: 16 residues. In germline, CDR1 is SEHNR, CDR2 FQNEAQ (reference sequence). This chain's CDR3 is CASSLEGDRSYNEQFF. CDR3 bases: TGTGCCAGCAGCCTAGAAGGCGACCGCTCCTACAATGAGCAGTTCTTC.

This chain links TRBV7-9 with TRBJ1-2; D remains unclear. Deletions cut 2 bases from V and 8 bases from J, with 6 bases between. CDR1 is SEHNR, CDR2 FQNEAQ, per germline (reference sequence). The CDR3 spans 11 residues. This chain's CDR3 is CASSLNRGYTF. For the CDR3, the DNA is TGTGCCAGCAGCTTAAACCGGGGCTACACCTTC.

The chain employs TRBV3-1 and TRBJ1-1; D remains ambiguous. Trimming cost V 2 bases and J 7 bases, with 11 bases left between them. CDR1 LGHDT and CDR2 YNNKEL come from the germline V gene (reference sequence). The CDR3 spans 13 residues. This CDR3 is CASSQTDGDEAFF. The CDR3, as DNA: TGTGCCAGCAGCCAAACCGACGGGGATGAAGCTTTCTTT.

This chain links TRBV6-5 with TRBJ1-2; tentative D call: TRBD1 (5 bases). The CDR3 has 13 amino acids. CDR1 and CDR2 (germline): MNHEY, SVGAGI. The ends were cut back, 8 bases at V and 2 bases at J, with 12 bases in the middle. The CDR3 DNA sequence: TGTGCCAGCCGGGACGGCCCGAACTATGGCTACACCTTC. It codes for CASRDGPNYGYTF.

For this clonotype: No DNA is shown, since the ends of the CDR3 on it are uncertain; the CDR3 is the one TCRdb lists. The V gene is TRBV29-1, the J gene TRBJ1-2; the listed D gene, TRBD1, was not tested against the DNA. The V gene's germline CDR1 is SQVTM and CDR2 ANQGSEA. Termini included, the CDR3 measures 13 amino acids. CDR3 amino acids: CSVGQGTAYENTF.

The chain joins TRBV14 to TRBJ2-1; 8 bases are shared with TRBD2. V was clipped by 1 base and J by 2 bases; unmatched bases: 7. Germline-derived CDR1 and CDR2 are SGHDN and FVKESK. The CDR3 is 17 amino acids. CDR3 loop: CASSQGPRGRTYNEQFF. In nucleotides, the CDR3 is TGTGCCAGCAGCCAAGGCCCCCGCGGGAGGACCTACAATGAGCAGTTCTTC.

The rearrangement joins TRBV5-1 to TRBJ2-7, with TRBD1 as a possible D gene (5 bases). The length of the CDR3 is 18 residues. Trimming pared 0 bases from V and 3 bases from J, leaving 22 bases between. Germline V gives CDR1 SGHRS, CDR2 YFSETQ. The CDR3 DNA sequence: TGCGCCAGCAGCTTGGGAGTGTCAGGGCGCGAGTTCAGCTACGAGCAGTACTTC. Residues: CASSLGVSGREFSYEQYF.

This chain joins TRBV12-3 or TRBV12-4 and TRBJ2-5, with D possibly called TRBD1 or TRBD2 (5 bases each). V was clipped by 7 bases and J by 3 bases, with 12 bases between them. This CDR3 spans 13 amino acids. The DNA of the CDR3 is TGTGCCAGCACTCTTGGGACGGAAGAGACCCAGTACTTC. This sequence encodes CASTLGTEETQYF.

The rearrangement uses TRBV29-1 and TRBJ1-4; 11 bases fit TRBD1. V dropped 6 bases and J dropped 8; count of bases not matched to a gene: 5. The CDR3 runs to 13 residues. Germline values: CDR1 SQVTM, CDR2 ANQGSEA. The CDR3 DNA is TGCAGCGTCGCCGGGACAGGGGGAGAAAAACTGTTTTTT. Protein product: CSVAGTGGEKLFF.

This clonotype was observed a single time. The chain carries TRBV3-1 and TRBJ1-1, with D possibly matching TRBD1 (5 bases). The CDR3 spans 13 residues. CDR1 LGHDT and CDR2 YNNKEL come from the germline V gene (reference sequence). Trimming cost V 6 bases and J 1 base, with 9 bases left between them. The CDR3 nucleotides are TGTGCCAGCAGTTTCACAGGGAACACTGAAGCTTTCTTT. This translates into CASSFTGNTEAFF.

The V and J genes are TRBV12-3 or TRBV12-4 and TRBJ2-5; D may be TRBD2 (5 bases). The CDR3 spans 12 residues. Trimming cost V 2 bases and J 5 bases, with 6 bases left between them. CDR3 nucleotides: TGTGCCAGCAGTTTATGGAGGGAGACCCAGTACTTC. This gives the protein CASSLWRETQYF.

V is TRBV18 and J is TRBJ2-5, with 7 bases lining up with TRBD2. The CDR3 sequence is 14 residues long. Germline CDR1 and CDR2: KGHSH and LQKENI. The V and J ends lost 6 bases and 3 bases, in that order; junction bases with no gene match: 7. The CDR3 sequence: CASSPWDYEETQYF. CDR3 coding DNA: TGTGCCAGCTCCCCGTGGGACTACGAAGAGACCCAGTACTTC. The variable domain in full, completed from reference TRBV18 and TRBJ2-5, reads NAGVMQNPRHLVRRRGQEARLRCSPMKGHSHVYWYRQLPEEGLKFMVYLQKENIIDESGMPKERFSAEFPKEGPSILRIQQVVRGDSAAYFCASSPWDYEETQYFGPGTRLLVL.

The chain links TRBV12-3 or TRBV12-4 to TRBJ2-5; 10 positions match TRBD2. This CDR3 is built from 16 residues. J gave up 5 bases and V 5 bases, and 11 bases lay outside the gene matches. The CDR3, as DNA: TGTGCCAGCAGTCCCCTGGGACTAGCGAGTGGGGAGACCCAGTACTTC. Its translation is CASSPLGLASGETQYF.

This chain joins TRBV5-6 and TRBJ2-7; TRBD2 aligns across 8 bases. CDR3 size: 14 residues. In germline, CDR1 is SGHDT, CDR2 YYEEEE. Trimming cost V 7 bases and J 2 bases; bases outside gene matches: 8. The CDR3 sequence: CASVFGGGTYEQYF. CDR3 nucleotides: TGTGCCAGCGTGTTCGGCGGGGGGACCTACGAGCAGTACTTC. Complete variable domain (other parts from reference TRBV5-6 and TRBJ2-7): DAGVTQSPTHLIKTRGQQVTLRCSPKSGHDTVSWYQQALGQGPQFIFQYYEEEERQRGNFPDRFSGHQFPNYSSELNVNALLLGDSALYLCASVFGGGTYEQYFGPGTRLTVT.

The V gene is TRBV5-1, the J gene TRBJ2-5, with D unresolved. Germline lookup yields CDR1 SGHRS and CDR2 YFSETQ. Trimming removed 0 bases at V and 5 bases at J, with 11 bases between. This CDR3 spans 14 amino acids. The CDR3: CASSLDRSEETQYF. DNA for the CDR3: TGCGCCAGCAGCTTGGATCGAAGCGAGGAGACCCAGTACTTC.

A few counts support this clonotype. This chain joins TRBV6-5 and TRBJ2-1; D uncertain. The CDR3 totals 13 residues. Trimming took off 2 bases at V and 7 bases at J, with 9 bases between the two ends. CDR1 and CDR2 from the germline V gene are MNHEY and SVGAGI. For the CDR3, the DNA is TGTGCCAGCAGTTACCAGCAAGGGAATGAGCAGTTCTTC. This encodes CASSYQQGNEQFF.

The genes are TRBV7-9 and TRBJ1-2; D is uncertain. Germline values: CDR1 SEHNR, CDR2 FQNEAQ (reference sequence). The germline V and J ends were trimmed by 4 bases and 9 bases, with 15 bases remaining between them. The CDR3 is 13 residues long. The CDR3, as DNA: TGTGCCAGCAGCTCCGGGTCGACGGAAAGCTACACCTTC. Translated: CASSSGSTESYTF.

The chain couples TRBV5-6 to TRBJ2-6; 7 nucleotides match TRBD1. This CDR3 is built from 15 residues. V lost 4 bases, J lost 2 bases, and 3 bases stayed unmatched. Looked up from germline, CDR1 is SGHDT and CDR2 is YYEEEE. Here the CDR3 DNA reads TGTGCCAGCAGCGAACAGGGGACTGGGGCCAACGTCCTGACTTTC. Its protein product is CASSEQGTGANVLTF.

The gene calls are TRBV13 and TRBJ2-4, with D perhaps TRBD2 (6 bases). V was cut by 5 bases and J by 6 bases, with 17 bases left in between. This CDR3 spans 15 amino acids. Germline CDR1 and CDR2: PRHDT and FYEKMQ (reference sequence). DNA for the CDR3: TGTGCCAGCAGCACCGGCGGGGTAGGGGTAAACATTCAGTACTTC. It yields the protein CASSTGGVGVNIQYF.

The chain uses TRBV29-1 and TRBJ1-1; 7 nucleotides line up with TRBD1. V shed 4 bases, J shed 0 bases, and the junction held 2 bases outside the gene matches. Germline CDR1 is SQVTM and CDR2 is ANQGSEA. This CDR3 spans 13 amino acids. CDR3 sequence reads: CSVAGQMNTEAFF. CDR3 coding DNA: TGCAGCGTTGCGGGACAGATGAACACTGAAGCTTTCTTT.